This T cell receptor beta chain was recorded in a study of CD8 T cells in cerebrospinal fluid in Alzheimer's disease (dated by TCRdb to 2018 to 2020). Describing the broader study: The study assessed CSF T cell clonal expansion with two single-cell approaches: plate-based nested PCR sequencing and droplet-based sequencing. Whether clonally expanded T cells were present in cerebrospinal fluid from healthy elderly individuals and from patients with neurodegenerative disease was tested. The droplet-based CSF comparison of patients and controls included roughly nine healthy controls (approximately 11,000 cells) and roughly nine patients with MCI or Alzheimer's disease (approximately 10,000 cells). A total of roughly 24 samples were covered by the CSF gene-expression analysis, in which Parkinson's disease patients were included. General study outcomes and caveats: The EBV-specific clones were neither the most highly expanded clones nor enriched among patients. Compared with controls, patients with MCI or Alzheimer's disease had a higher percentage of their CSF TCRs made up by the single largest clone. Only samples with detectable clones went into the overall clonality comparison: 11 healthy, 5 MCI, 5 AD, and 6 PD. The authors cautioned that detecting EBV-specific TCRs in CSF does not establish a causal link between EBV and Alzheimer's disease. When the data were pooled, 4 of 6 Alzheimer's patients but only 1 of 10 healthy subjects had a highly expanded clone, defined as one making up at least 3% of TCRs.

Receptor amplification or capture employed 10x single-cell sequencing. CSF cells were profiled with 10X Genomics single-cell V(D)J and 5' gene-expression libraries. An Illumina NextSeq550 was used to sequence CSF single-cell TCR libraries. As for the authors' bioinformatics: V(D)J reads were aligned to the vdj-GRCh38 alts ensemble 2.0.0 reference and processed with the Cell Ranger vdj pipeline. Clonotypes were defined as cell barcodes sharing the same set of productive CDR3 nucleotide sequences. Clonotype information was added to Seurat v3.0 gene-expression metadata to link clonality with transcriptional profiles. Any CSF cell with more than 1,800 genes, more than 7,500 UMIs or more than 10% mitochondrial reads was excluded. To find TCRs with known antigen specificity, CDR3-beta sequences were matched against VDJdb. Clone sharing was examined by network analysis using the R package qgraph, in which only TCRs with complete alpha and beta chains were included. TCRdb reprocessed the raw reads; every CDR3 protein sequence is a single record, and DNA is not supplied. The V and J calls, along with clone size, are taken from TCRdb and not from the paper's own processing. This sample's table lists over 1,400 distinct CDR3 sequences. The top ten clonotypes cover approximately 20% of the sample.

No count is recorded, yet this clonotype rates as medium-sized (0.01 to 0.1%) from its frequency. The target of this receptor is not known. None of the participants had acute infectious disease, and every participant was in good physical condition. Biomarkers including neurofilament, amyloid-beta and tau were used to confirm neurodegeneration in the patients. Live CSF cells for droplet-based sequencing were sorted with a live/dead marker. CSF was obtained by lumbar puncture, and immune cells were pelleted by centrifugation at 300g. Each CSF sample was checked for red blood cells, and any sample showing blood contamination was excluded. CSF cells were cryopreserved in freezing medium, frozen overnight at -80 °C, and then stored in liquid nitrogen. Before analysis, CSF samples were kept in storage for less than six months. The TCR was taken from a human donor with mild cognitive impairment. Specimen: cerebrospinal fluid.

The CDR3 has the sequence CASSVDRAYEQYF. Recombination joined TRBV6-1 with TRBJ2-7; TCRdb outputs TRBD1, but without DNA this stays unchecked. CDR1 and CDR2 (MNHNS, SASEGT) derive from the germline V gene. From the cysteine through the phenylalanine, the CDR3 covers 13 amino acids. This entry has no DNA.